Following are 30 T cell receptor beta chains from one sample sequenced in a study of OX40 agonist ivuxolimab in advanced cancers. The table came from immunoSEQ multiplex PCR; TCRdb's copy has only in-frame clones and leaves some out. The table has over 30,000 clones, roughly 82% seen once; the top ten hold about 2%. This specimen was CD4+ or CD8+ T cells sorted from blood, taken in a trial of the OX40 agonist ivuxolimab. Receptors originate from an adult with an advanced solid tumor such as melanoma, head and neck, liver or kidney cancer.

The genes are TRBV5-4 and TRBJ2-3; D ambiguous. V lost 1 base to trimming and J lost 3 bases, with 12 bases between them. Looked up from germline, CDR1 is SGHNT and CDR2 is YYREEE (reference sequence). There are 15 residues in the CDR3. The CDR3 DNA reads TGTGCCAGCAGCTTGAACCCCGTCGGGACAGATACGCAGTATTTT. This encodes CASSLNPVGTDTQYF. Variable domain in full (rest from reference TRBV5-4 and TRBJ2-3): ETGVTQSPTHLIKTRGQQVTLRCSSQSGHNTVSWYQQALGQGPQFIFQYYREEENGRGNFPPRFSGLQFPNYSSELNVNALELDDSALYLCASSLNPVGTDTQYFGPGTRLTVL.

This chain links TRBV10-1 with TRBJ2-1, with a weak D call TRBD1 (6 bases). This CDR3 contains 13 residues. The ends were cut back, 2 bases at V and 14 bases at J, with 16 bases in the middle. Germline CDR1 reads WNHNN; CDR2 reads SYGVQD (reference sequence). The CDR3 protein is CASSELVGTREFF. The CDR3 DNA sequence: TGCGCCAGCAGTGAGCTAGTAGGGACAAGGGAGTTCTTC.

CDR3 DNA sequence: TGCGCCAGCAGCTTTGGCCAAGAGACCCAGTACTTC. Translated: CASSFGQETQYF. J is TRBJ2-5 and V is TRBV5-1, with unresolved D. Germline values: CDR1 SGHRS, CDR2 YFSETQ. The CDR3 consists of 12 residues. Trimming removed 2 bases from V and 1 base from J, with 3 bases in between.

The chain joins TRBV4-1 to TRBJ2-7; 8 bases match TRBD2. Germline CDR1 MGHRA, CDR2 YSYEKL. The CDR3 has 14 residues. V was clipped by 3 bases and J by 3 bases; unmatched bases: 4. CDR3 sequence reads: CASSHPGGLYEQYF. The CDR3 DNA reads TGCGCCAGCAGCCATCCGGGGGGGCTCTACGAGCAGTACTTC.

The chain employs TRBV4-1 and TRBJ2-5; a weak D match, TRBD1 (5 bases). V was clipped by 0 bases and J by 1 base, with 12 bases between them. CDR1 and CDR2 (germline): MGHRA, YSYEKL. CDR3 size: 16 residues. CDR3 nucleotide sequence: TGCGCCAGCAGCCAAGAAACTGGCAGGGCCCAAGAGACCCAGTACTTC. Translating gives CASSQETGRAQETQYF.

The chain joins TRBV2 to TRBJ1-2; TRBD1 aligns across 7 bases. Germline V gives CDR1 SNHLY, CDR2 FYNNEI. The CDR3 totals 14 residues. V lost 4 bases to trimming and J lost 10 bases; unmatched junction nucleotides: 12. CDR3 sequence: CASSAETGSRIYTF. CDR3 DNA: TGTGCCAGCAGTGCCGAGACAGGGTCGAGGATCTACACCTTC.

This chain uses TRBV5-4 with TRBJ1-1; D is perhaps TRBD1 (5 bases). The V end lost 0 bases, the J end lost 3 bases, and 12 bases lay between the germline ends. Germline CDR1 and CDR2: SGHNT and YYREEE (reference sequence). The CDR3 sequence is 15 residues long. CDR3 loop: CASSLEMGPHTEAFF. The CDR3 DNA reads as TGTGCCAGCAGCTTGGAGATGGGGCCGCACACTGAAGCTTTCTTT.

V and J are TRBV7-3 and TRBJ2-5; TRBD1 agrees at 8 bases. With 5 bases clipped from V and 5 bases from J, the junction kept 10 bases outside the gene matches. CDR1 and CDR2 (germline): SGHTA, FQGTGA. CDR3 size: 15 residues. CDR3 residues: CASSRQAGGAETQYF. The CDR3 bases are TGTGCCAGCAGCCGCCAGGCAGGGGGCGCTGAGACCCAGTACTTC. The full variable domain, in which reference TRBV7-3 and TRBJ2-5 provide the parts outside the CDR3, is GAGVSQTPSNKVTEKGKYVELRCDPISGHTALYWYRQSLGQGPEFLIYFQGTGAADDSGLPNDRFFAVRPEGSVSTLKIQRTERGDSAVYLCASSRQAGGAETQYFGPGTRLLVL.

This chain uses TRBV2 with TRBJ2-5; TRBD2 might be the D (5 bases). The J call may be in error: the DNA end matches TRBJ2-7 better. Germline V gives CDR1 SNHLY, CDR2 FYNNEI. CDR3 length equals 15 residues. The CDR3: CASSSPPRGSGEQYF. CDR3 bases: TGTGCCAGCAGCAGCCCCCCACGGGGTTCTGGCGAGCAGTACTTC.

CDR3 sequence (DNA): TGTGCCAGTAGTATCTTAGGGGGCCGGGGGCCTTTCTTT. Translating gives CASSILGGRGPFF. The chain carries TRBV19 and TRBJ1-1, with 7 nucleotides matching TRBD1. Germline lookup yields CDR1 LNHDA and CDR2 SQIVND (reference sequence). V dropped 3 bases and J dropped 12; count of bases not matched to a gene: 10. CDR3 size: 13 residues.

The V gene is TRBV5-1, the J gene TRBJ1-5; D may be TRBD1 (6 bases). Deletions cut 4 bases from V and 5 bases from J, with 16 bases between. The CDR3 covers 15 residues. Per germline, CDR1 SGHRS and CDR2 YFSETQ. DNA of the CDR3: TGCGCCAGCAGCGTCGGGACATCTCTTGATCAGCCCCAGCATTTT. Its translation is CASSVGTSLDQPQHF.

In this sample, this clone turned up a few times. The chain joins TRBV6-5 to TRBJ2-1; D gene uncertain. The CDR3 covers 12 residues. Germline CDR1 is MNHEY and CDR2 is SVGAGI. The ends were cut back, 5 bases at V and 9 bases at J, with 11 bases in the middle. The CDR3, as DNA: TGTGCCAGCAGTCCCGACACCGGTGAGCAGTTCTTC. Its protein is CASSPDTGEQFF.

This rearrangement joins TRBV18 to TRBJ1-1; D ambiguous. CDR1 is KGHSH and CDR2 is LQKENI in the germline V gene. V lost 4 bases and J lost 3, with 15 bases in between. The CDR3 contains 15 residues. This CDR3 reads CASSLASWEYTEAFF. CDR3 bases: TGTGCCAGCTCACTTGCCTCGTGGGAGTACACTGAAGCTTTCTTT.

In DNA form, the CDR3 reads TGTGCCAGCAGTTACCAAAAGCCCTACGAGCAGTACTTC. This sequence encodes CASSYQKPYEQYF. The V gene is TRBV6-5, the J gene TRBJ2-7; D uncertain. Trimming stripped 2 bases from V and 2 bases from J, with 7 bases between. CDR1 MNHEY and CDR2 SVGAGI come from the germline V gene. This CDR3 region has 13 residues.

This chain links TRBV5-5 with TRBJ2-7; 7 nucleotides agree with TRBD1. Germline trimming cut 4 bases from V and 3 bases from J; bases unmatched to any gene: 10. There are 15 residues in the CDR3. Germline loops: CDR1 SGHKS, CDR2 YYEKEE (reference sequence). Here the CDR3 DNA reads TGTGCCAGCAGCCGAGGGACAGACATTGTCTACGAGCAGTACTTC. It specifies CASSRGTDIVYEQYF.

V usage is TRBV5-6 and J usage is TRBJ2-7; TRBD2 matches at 9 bases. J lost 2 bases, V lost 8 bases, and 8 bases had no gene match. This CDR3 contains 14 residues. Germline V gives CDR1 SGHDT, CDR2 YYEEEE. The CDR3 spells CASVIAGVPYEQYF. CDR3 sequence (DNA): TGTGCCAGTGTGATAGCGGGGGTGCCCTACGAGCAGTACTTC.

The chain recombines TRBV5-1 with TRBJ2-7, with D perhaps TRBD2 (5 bases). Per the germline V gene, CDR1 is SGHRS and CDR2 is YFSETQ. This CDR3 comprises 14 residues. Trimming took 9 bases from V and 1 from J, leaving 17 bases between them. CDR3 region: CATKIEGLSYEQYF. For the CDR3, the DNA is TGCGCCACCAAAATTGAGGGTCTGTCCTACGAGCAGTACTTC.

The chain uses TRBV28 and TRBJ2-7; 8 bases are a match to TRBD2. The germline V gene has CDR1 MDHEN and CDR2 SYDVKM. The trim removed 2 bases at V and 5 bases at J, leaving 5 bases unmatched. This CDR3 is 14 amino acids long. The CDR3 region has the DNA TGTGCCAGCAGTTTACCCAGCGGGAGCGACGAGCAGTACTTC. It is translated as CASSLPSGSDEQYF.

The gene calls are TRBV30 and TRBJ1-2; D unclear. Germline V gene sequence: CDR1 GTSNPN, CDR2 SVGIG (reference sequence). V shed 5 bases and J shed 2 bases, with 9 bases lying between them. The CDR3 covers 12 residues. CDR3 coding DNA: TGTGCCTGGGTGTCCAGCAACTATGGCTACACCTTC. Translating gives CAWVSSNYGYTF. Combining the CDR3 with reference TRBV30 and TRBJ1-2 gives the whole variable domain SQTIHQWPATLVQPVGSPLSLECTVEGTSNPNLYWYRQAAGRGLQLLFYSVGIGQISSEVPQNLSASRPQDRQFILSSKKLLLSDSGFYLCAWVSSNYGYTFGSGTRLTVV.

This chain links TRBV5-8 with TRBJ1-3; D perhaps matches TRBD1 (5 bases). V was clipped by 3 bases and J by 0 bases, with 10 bases between them. Germline V CDR1 and CDR2: SGHTS, YDEGEE. CDR3 size: 15 residues. In DNA, the CDR3 is TGTGCCAGCAGCTCAGGGACCGCCTCTGGAAACACCATATATTTT. Its protein product is CASSSGTASGNTIYF.

The J gene is TRBJ2-7, the V gene TRBV7-2; 10 positions match TRBD2. V lost 3 bases, J lost 2 bases, and 4 bases stayed unmatched. The CDR3 loop spans 15 amino acids. The V gene's germline CDR1 is SGHTA and CDR2 FQGNSA. CDR3 DNA: TGTGCCAGCAGCTTGGGACTAGCGTCAACCTACGAGCAGTACTTC. This sequence encodes CASSLGLASTYEQYF.

The J gene is TRBJ2-1, the V gene TRBV5-6, with 8 bases matching TRBD1. From germline, CDR1 is SGHDT and CDR2 YYEEEE. The CDR3 totals 19 residues. V trimming: 4 bases; J trimming: 2 bases; junction bases outside the gene matches: 17. CDR3 residues: CASSRMTAVVQGAYNEQFF. The CDR3 DNA follows: TGTGCCAGCAGCCGGATGACCGCAGTGGTACAGGGGGCCTACAATGAGCAGTTCTTC.

V and J are TRBV5-5 and TRBJ2-1; TRBD2 matches 7 bases. Trimming took 0 bases from V and 10 from J; bases not matched to a gene: 4. CDR1 is SGHKS, CDR2 YYEKEE, per germline (reference sequence). The CDR3 is made up of 13 amino acids. The CDR3: CASSLAGEGEQFF. CDR3 bases: TGTGCCAGCAGCTTGGCGGGGGAGGGCGAGCAGTTCTTC.

The chain is built from TRBV5-1 and TRBJ1-6; D call uncertain. V was trimmed by 3 bases and J by 5 bases, leaving 12 bases between them. In germline, CDR1 is SGHRS, CDR2 YFSETQ. The CDR3 covers 15 residues. The CDR3 is CASSWGGRHNSPLHF. CDR3 nucleotide sequence: TGCGCCAGCAGCTGGGGTGGGCGGCATAATTCACCCCTCCACTTT.

This clone was recorded a few times. The J gene is TRBJ1-1, the V gene TRBV7-2, with D maybe TRBD1 (5 bases). The germline CDR1 and CDR2 sequences are SGHTA and FQGNSA. There are 16 residues in the CDR3. V was pared by 3 bases and J by 1 base, with 15 bases between. The CDR3 reads CASSLSKGRGNTEAFF. The CDR3 DNA is TGTGCCAGCAGCTTGTCTAAGGGAAGGGGGAACACTGAAGCTTTCTTT.

The genes are TRBV5-1 and TRBJ2-7; D is unresolved. This CDR3 region has 14 residues. Germline lookup yields CDR1 SGHRS and CDR2 YFSETQ. The V end lost 5 bases, the J end lost 0 bases, and 12 bases lay between the germline ends. The CDR3 spells CASRNPAGSYEQYF. DNA of the CDR3: TGCGCCAGCAGGAATCCCGCTGGCTCCTACGAGCAGTACTTC. The variable domain in full, with the rest retrieved from reference TRBV5-1 and TRBJ2-7, is KAGVTQTPRYLIKTRGQQVTLSCSPISGHRSVSWYQQTPGQGLQFLFEYFSETQRNKGNFPGRFSGRQFSNSRSEMNVSTLELGDSALYLCASRNPAGSYEQYFGPGTRLTVT.

The chain recombines TRBV7-9 with TRBJ2-7; D gene unclear. The CDR3 consists of 11 residues. V was clipped by 6 bases and J by 4 bases, with 7 bases between them. Germline V gene lookup returns CDR1 SEHNR and CDR2 FQNEAQ (reference sequence). DNA for the CDR3: TGTGCCAGCAGGAATTCGTACGAGCAGTACTTC. It yields the protein CASRNSYEQYF.

This clone was counted only a few times. The chain joins TRBV5-6 to TRBJ2-7, with 9 bases aligning to TRBD1. After removal of 6 bases from V and 9 bases from J, the junction contained 10 bases not matched to a gene. This CDR3 has 13 amino acids. The germline V gene has CDR1 SGHDT and CDR2 YYEEEE. As DNA, the CDR3 is TGTGCCAGCAAATTCCGGGACAGGGCTGGGCAGTACTTC. As protein: CASKFRDRAGQYF.

The J gene is TRBJ2-1, the V gene TRBV2; the D gene is possibly TRBD1 (6 bases). V was trimmed by 8 bases and J by 4 bases, leaving 15 bases between them. Looked up from germline, CDR1 is SNHLY and CDR2 is FYNNEI. The CDR3 sequence is 14 residues long. The CDR3 spells CASSRGPPYNEQFF. The CDR3, as DNA: TGTGCCAGCTCCAGGGGTCCGCCTTACAATGAGCAGTTCTTC.

The chain carries TRBV5-4 and TRBJ1-1; 8 bases map to TRBD1. Germline V lookup: CDR1 SGHNT, CDR2 YYREEE (reference sequence). The CDR3 length is 15 residues. Trimming removed 4 bases from V and 6 bases from J; junction bases left unmatched: 11. Written as DNA, the CDR3 is TGTGCCAGCAGCCCCGGACAGGGCAAGGTCCCTGAAGCTTTCTTT. This translates into CASSPGQGKVPEAFF.